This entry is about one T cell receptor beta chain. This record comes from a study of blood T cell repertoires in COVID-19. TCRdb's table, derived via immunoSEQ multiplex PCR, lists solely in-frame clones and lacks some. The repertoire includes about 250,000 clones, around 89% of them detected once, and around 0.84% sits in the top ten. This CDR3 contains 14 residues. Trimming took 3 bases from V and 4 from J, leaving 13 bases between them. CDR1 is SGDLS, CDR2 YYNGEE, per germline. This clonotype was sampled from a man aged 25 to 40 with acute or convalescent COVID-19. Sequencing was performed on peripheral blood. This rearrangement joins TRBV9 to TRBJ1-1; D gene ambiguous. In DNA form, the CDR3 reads TGTGCCAGCAGCGCCCCCCTCAGTGGCACTGAAGCTTTCTTT. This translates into CASSAPLSGTEAFF.